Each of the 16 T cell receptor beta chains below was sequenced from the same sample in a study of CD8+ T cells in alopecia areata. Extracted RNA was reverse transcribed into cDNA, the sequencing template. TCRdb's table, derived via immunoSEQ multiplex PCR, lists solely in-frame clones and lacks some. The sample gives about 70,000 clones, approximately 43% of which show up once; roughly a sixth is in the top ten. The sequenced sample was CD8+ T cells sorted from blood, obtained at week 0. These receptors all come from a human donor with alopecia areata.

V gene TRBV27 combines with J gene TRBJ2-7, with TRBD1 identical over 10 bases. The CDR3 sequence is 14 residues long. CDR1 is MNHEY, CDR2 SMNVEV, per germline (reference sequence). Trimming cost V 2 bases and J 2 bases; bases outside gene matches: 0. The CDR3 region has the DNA TGTGCCAGCAGTTTAGGGACAGGGGCCTACGAGCAGTACTTC. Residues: CASSLGTGAYEQYF.

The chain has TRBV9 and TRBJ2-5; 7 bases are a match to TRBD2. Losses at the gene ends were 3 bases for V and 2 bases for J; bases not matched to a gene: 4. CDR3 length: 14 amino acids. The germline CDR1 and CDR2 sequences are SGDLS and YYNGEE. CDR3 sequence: CASSGSGLQETQYF. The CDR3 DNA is TGTGCCAGCAGCGGTAGCGGGCTTCAAGAGACCCAGTACTTC.

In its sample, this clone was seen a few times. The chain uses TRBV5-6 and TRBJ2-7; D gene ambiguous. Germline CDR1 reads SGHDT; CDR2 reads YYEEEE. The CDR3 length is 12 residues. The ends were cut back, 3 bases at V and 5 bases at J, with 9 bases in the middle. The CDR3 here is CASSSYLNEQYF. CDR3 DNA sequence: TGTGCCAGCAGCTCATACCTGAACGAGCAGTACTTC.

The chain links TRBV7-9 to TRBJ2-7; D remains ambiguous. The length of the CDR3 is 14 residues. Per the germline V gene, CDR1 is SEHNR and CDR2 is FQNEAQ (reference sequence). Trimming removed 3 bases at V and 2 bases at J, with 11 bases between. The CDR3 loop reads CASSFPGSPYEQYF. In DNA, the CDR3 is TGTGCCAGCAGCTTCCCCGGCTCCCCCTACGAGCAGTACTTC. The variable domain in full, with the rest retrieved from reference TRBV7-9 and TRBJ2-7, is DTGVSQNPRHKITKRGQNVTFRCDPISEHNRLYWYRQTLGQGPEFLTYFQNEAQLEKSRLLSDRFSAERPKGSFSTLEIQRTEQGDSAMYLCASSFPGSPYEQYFGPGTRLTVT.

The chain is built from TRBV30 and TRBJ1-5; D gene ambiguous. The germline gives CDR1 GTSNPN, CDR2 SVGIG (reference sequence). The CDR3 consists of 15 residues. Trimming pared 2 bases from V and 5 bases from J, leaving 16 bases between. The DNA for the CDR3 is TGTGCCTGGAGTAGTTGGACGGCGGGCGATCAGCCCCAGCATTTT. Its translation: CAWSSWTAGDQPQHF.

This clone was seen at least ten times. CDR3 loop: CASSSLPAGEQFF. The CDR3 DNA reads TGTGCCAGCAGTTCCCTCCCCGCGGGGGAGCAGTTCTTC. V gene TRBV27 combines with J gene TRBJ2-1; possible D gene TRBD2, 6 bases. Germline V gene sequence: CDR1 MNHEY, CDR2 SMNVEV (reference sequence). The CDR3 spans 13 residues. V was pared by 4 bases and J by 10 bases, with 14 bases between.

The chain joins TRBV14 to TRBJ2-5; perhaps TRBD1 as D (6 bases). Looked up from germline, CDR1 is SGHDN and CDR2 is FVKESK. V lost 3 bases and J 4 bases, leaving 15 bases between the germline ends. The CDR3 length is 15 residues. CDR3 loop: CASSHTGTTGETQYF. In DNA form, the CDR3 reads TGTGCCAGCAGCCATACAGGGACCACCGGAGAGACCCAGTACTTC.

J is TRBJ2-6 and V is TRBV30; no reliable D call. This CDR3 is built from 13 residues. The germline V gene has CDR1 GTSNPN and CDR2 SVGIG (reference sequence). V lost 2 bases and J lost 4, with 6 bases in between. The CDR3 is CAWSIGGANVLTF. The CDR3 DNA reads TGTGCCTGGAGTATTGGGGGGGCCAACGTCCTGACTTTC.

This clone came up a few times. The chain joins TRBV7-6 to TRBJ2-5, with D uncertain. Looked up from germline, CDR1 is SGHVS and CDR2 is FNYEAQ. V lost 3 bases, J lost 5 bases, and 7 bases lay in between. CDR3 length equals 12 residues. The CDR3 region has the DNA TGTGCCAGCAGCTTTTTGGGTGAGACCCAGTACTTC. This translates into CASSFLGETQYF.

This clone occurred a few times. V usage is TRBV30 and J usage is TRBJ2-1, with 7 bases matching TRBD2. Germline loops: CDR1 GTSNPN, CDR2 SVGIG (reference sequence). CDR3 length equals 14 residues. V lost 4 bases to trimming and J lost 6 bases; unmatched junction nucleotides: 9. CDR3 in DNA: TGTGCCTGGACTGTGGGAGGGTTGGGCAATGAGCAGTTCTTC. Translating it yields CAWTVGGLGNEQFF. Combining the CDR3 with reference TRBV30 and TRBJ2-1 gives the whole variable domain SQTIHQWPATLVQPVGSPLSLECTVEGTSNPNLYWYRQAAGRGLQLLFYSVGIGQISSEVPQNLSASRPQDRQFILSSKKLLLSDSGFYLCAWTVGGLGNEQFFGPGTRLTVL.

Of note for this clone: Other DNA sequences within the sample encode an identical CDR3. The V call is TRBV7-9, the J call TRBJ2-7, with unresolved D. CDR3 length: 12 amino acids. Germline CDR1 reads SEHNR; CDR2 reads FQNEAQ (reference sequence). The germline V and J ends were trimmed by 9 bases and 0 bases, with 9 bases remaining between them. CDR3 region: CASSPSSYEQYF. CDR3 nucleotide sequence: TGTGCCAGTAGCCCGTCCTCCTACGAGCAGTACTTC.

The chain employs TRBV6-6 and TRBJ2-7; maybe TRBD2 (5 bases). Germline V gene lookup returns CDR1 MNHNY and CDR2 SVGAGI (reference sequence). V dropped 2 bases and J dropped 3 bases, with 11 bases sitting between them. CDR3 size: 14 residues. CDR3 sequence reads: CASSYLSENYEQYF. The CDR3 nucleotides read TGTGCCAGCAGTTACCTTAGCGAAAACTACGAGCAGTACTTC.

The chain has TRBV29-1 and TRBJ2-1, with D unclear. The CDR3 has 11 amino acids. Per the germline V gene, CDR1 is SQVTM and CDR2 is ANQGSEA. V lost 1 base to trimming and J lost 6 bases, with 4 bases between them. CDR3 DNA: TGCAGCGTTGAAGGACCCAATGAGCAGTTCTTC. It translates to CSVEGPNEQFF.

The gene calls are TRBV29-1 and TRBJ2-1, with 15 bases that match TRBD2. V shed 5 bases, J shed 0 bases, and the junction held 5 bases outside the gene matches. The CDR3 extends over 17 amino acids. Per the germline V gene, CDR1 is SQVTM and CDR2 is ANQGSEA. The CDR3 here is CSVYGTSGRNSYNEQFF. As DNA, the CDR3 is TGCAGCGTTTATGGGACTAGCGGGAGGAACTCCTACAATGAGCAGTTCTTC.

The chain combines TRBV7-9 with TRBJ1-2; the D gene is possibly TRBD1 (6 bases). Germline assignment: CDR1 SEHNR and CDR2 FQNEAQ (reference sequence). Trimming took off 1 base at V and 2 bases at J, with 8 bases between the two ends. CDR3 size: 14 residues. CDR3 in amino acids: CASSLVQGNYGYTF. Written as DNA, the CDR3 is TGTGCCAGCAGCTTAGTACAGGGCAACTATGGCTACACCTTC.

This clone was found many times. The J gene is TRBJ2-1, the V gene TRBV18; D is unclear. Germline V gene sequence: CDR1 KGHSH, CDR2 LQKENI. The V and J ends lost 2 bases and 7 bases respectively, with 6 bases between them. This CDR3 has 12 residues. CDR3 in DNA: TGTGCCAGCTCACCAGCTGGGAATGAGCAGTTCTTC. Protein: CASSPAGNEQFF.